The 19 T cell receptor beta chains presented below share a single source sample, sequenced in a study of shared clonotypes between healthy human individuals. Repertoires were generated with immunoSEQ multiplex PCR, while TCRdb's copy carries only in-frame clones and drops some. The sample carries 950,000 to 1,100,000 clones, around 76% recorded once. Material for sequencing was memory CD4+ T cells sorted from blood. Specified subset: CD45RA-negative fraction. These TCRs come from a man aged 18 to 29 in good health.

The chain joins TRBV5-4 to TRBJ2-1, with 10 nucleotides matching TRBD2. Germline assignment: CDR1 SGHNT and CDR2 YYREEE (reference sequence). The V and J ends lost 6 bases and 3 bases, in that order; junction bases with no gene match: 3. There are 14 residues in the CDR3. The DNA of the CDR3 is TGTGCCAGCACCTTAGCGGGGGGCTACAATGAGCAGTTCTTC. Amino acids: CASTLAGGYNEQFF.

The CDR3 nucleotides read TGTGCCAGCAGCCAAGATAAACTAGCGGGAGGCCCAGATACGCAGTATTTT. This codes for CASSQDKLAGGPDTQYF. The V and J genes are TRBV14 and TRBJ2-3; 12 bases are a match to TRBD2. Germline trimming cut 0 bases from V and 4 bases from J; bases unmatched to any gene: 5. CDR3 length equals 17 residues. Germline V gives CDR1 SGHDN, CDR2 FVKESK. The full variable domain, in which reference TRBV14 and TRBJ2-3 provide the parts outside the CDR3, is EAGVTQFPSHSVIEKGQTVTLRCDPISGHDNLYWYRRVMGKEIKFLLHFVKESKQDESGMPNNRFLAERTGGTYSTLKVQPAELEDSGVYFCASSQDKLAGGPDTQYFGPGTRLTVL.

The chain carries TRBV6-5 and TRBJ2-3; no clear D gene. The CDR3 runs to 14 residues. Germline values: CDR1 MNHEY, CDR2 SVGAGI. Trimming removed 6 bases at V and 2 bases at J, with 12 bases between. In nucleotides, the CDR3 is TGTGCCAGCAGCGACGGATTGACCACAGATACGCAGTATTTT. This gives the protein CASSDGLTTDTQYF.

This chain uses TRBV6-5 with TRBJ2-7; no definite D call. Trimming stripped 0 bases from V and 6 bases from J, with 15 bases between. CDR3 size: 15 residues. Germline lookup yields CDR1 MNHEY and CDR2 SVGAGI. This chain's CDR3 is CASSYSWVGLSEQYF. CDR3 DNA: TGTGCCAGCAGTTACTCGTGGGTTGGTTTGTCCGAGCAGTACTTC.

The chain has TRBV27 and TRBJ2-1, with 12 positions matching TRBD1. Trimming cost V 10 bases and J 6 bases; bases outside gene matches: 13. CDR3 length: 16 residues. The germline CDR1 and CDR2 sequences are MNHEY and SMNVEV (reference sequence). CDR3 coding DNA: TGTGCCACCAGAGTCCGGCCGGGACAGGGGGCCAATGAGCAGTTCTTC. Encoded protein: CATRVRPGQGANEQFF.

CDR3 sequence: CASSLVGVNYGYTF. CDR3 nucleotide sequence: TGTGCCAGCAGCTTAGTTGGGGTTAACTATGGCTACACCTTC. V and J are TRBV7-9 and TRBJ1-2; no clear D. Trimming left V 1 base short and J 1 base short, with 7 bases between. CDR3 length equals 14 residues. Germline V gene lookup returns CDR1 SEHNR and CDR2 FQNEAQ (reference sequence).

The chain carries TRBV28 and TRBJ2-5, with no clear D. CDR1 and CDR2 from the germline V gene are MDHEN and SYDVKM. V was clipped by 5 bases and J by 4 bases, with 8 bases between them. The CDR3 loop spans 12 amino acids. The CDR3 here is CASSPPIETQYF. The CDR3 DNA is TGTGCCAGCAGTCCGCCGATAGAGACCCAGTACTTC. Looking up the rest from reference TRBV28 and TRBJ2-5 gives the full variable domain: DVKVTQSSRYLVKRTGEKVFLECVQDMDHENMFWYRQDPGLGLRLIYFSYDVKMKEKGDIPEGYSVSREKKERFSLILESASTNQTSMYLCASSPPIETQYFGPGTRLLVL.

The chain's CDR3 is CASSATGFTEAFF. The CDR3 region has the DNA TGTGCCAGCAGCGCGACAGGGTTCACTGAAGCTTTCTTT. The gene calls are TRBV7-9 and TRBJ1-1, with TRBD1 matching 7 bases. This CDR3 is built from 13 residues. The V gene's germline CDR1 is SEHNR and CDR2 FQNEAQ (reference sequence). After removal of 5 bases from V and 4 bases from J, the junction contained 4 bases not matched to a gene.

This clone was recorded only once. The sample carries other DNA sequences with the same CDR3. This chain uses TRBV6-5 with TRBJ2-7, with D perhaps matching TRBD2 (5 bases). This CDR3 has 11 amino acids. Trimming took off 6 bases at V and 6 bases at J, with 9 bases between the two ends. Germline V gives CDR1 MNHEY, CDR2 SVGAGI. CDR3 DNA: TGTGCCAGCAGCCGGGGAAGCGAGCAGTACTTC. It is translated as CASSRGSEQYF.

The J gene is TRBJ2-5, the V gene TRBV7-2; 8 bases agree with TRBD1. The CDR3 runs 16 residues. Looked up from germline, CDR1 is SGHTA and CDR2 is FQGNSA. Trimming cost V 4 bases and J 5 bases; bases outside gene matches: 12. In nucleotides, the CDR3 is TGTGCCAGCAGCTCCGGGACAGGCGTGGTCGGGGAGACCCAGTACTTC. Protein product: CASSSGTGVVGETQYF.

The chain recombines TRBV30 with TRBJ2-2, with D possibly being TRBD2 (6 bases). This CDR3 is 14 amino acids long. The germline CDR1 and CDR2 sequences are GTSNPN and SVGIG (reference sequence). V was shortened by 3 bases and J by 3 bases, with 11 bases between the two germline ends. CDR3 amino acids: CAWRWGVYTGELFF. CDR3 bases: TGTGCCTGGAGGTGGGGGGTGTACACCGGGGAGCTGTTTTTT.

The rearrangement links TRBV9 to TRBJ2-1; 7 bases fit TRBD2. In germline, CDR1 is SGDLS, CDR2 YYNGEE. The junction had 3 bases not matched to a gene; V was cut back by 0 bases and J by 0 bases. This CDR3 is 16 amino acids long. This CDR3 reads CASSVAGTTSYNEQFF. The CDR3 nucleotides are TGTGCCAGCAGCGTAGCCGGGACTACCTCCTACAATGAGCAGTTCTTC.

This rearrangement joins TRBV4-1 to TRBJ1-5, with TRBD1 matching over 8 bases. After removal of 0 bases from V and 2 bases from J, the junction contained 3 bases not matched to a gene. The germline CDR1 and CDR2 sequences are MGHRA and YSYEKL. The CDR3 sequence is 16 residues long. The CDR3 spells CASSQDGTGGNQPQHF. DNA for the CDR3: TGCGCCAGCAGCCAAGATGGGACAGGTGGCAATCAGCCCCAGCATTTT.

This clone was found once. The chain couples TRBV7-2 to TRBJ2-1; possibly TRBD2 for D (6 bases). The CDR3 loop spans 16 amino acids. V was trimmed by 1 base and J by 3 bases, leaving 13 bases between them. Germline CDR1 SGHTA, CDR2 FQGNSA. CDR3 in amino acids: CASSLGVAEIYNEQFF. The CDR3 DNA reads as TGTGCCAGCAGCTTAGGGGTAGCGGAAATCTACAATGAGCAGTTCTTC.

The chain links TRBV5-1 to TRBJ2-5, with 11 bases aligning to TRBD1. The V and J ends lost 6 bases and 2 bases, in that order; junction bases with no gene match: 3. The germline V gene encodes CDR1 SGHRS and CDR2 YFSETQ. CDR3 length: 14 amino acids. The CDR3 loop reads CASTGTGGQETQYF. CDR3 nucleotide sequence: TGCGCCAGCACCGGGACAGGGGGACAAGAGACCCAGTACTTC.

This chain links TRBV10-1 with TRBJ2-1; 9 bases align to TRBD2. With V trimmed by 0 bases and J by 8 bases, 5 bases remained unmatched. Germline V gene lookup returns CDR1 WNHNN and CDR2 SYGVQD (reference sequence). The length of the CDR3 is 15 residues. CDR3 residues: CASSESPSGVDEQFF. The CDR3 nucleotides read TGCGCCAGCAGTGAGTCCCCTAGCGGGGTGGATGAGCAGTTCTTC.

The CDR3: CASSWWDSTDTQYF. In DNA form, the CDR3 reads TGTGCCAGCAGTTGGTGGGATAGCACAGATACGCAGTATTTT. This sequence joins TRBV27 and TRBJ2-3; D ambiguous. CDR3 length: 14 residues. Trimming left V 4 bases short and J 0 bases short, with 8 bases between. Germline CDR1 reads MNHEY; CDR2 reads SMNVEV (reference sequence).

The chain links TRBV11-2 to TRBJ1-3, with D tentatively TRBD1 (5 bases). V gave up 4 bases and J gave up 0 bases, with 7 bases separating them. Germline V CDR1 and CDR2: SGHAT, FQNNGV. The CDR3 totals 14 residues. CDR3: CASSSGLSGNTIYF. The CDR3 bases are TGTGCCAGCAGCTCGGGACTCTCTGGAAACACCATATATTTT.

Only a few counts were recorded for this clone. CDR3 loop: CASSIDTNGYTF. In nucleotides, the CDR3 is TGTGCCAGCAGCATAGACACCAATGGCTACACCTTC. The rearrangement uses TRBV7-2 and TRBJ1-2; D gene uncertain. Germline lookup yields CDR1 SGHTA and CDR2 FQGNSA. The CDR3 has 12 residues. V lost 5 bases, J lost 6 bases, and 10 bases lay in between.